A selection of T cell receptor beta chains follows, all from one sample in a study of blood T cell repertoires in COVID-19. The assay was immunoSEQ multiplex PCR, and TCRdb's table has in-frame clones only and misses some. The sample lists 150,000 or so clones, 83% seen once, with around 4.3% in the top ten. The sequenced material came from PBMCs or T cells enriched from blood (not recorded which). The source of these receptors is a woman aged 45-65 years who had recovered from COVID-19. Each CDR3 is given with its conserved first and last residue. D genes are given only for firm matches. Clone size is stated in some rows and not others, as once, few, many or a class when expanded.

D gene: TRBD2
J gene: TRBJ2-1
clone size: -
V gene: TRBV5-6
CDR3 protein: CASRTGLAGARAYNEQFF
CDR3 DNA: TGTGCCAGCAGAACCGGGCTAGCGGGAGCAAGGGCCTACAATGAGCAGTTCTTC

D gene: TRBD1
J gene: TRBJ1-2
clone size: -
V gene: TRBV23-1
CDR3 protein: CASSTGDYGYTF
CDR3 DNA: TGCGCCAGCAGTACAGGGGACTATGGCTACACCTTC

D gene: TRBD2
J gene: TRBJ2-1
clone size: -
V gene: TRBV27
CDR3 protein: CASRTSGGDGEQFF
CDR3 DNA: TGTGCCAGCAGGACTAGCGGGGGGGACGGGGAGCAGTTCTTC

D gene: -
J gene: TRBJ1-5
clone size: -
V gene: TRBV19
CDR3 protein: CASSLAGQPQHF
CDR3 DNA: TGTGCCAGTAGTTTGGCGGGCCAGCCCCAGCATTTT

D gene: TRBD2
J gene: TRBJ2-3
clone size: -
V gene: TRBV5-6
CDR3 protein: CASRSSGTADTQYF
CDR3 DNA: TGTGCCAGCCGATCTAGCGGGACTGCAGATACGCAGTATTTT

D gene: TRBD1
J gene: TRBJ1-1
clone size: -
V gene: TRBV7-9
CDR3 protein: CASSSDPTGDRAFF
CDR3 DNA: TGTGCCAGCAGCTCAGACCCGACAGGGGACAGAGCTTTCTTT

D gene: TRBD1
J gene: TRBJ1-1
clone size: -
V gene: TRBV28
CDR3 protein: CASSPRTGETPEAFF
CDR3 DNA: TGTGCCAGCAGTCCAAGGACAGGGGAGACACCTGAAGCTTTCTTT

D gene: TRBD1
J gene: TRBJ2-3
clone size: -
V gene: TRBV5-5
CDR3 protein: CASSLASGGDTDTQYF
CDR3 DNA: TGTGCCAGCAGCTTGGCGTCAGGGGGAGACACAGATACGCAGTATTTT

D gene: -
J gene: TRBJ1-1
clone size: once
V gene: TRBV5-1
CDR3 protein: CASSLEGAHTEAFF
CDR3 DNA: TGCGCCAGCAGCTTGGAAGGGGCACACACTGAAGCTTTCTTT

D gene: TRBD1
J gene: TRBJ1-4
clone size: -
V gene: TRBV7-9
CDR3 protein: CASSPQGNEKLFF
CDR3 DNA: TGTGCCAGCAGCCCACAGGGGAATGAAAAACTGTTTTTT

D gene: -
J gene: TRBJ2-3
clone size: -
V gene: TRBV30
CDR3 protein: CAWGSDTQYF
CDR3 DNA: TGTGCCTGGGGATCGGATACGCAGTATTTT

D gene: TRBD1
J gene: TRBJ1-6
clone size: -
V gene: TRBV3-1/TRBV3-2
CDR3 protein: CASSQVVMTGYPPLHF
CDR3 DNA: TGTGCCAGCAGCCAAGTGGTTATGACAGGGTACCCCCCCCTCCACTTT

D gene: TRBD1
J gene: TRBJ1-2
clone size: -
V gene: TRBV29-1
CDR3 protein: CSVEGTGTGNYGYTF
CDR3 DNA: TGCAGCGTTGAAGGTACCGGGACAGGCAACTATGGCTACACCTTC

D gene: -
J gene: TRBJ2-1
clone size: -
V gene: TRBV6-5
CDR3 protein: CASSRGGVEQFF
CDR3 DNA: TGTGCCAGCAGTCGAGGGGGGGTGGAGCAGTTCTTC

D gene: -
J gene: TRBJ2-1
clone size: -
V gene: TRBV7-8
CDR3 protein: CASSLSGGMGNEQFF
CDR3 DNA: TGTGCCAGCAGCTTGTCTGGCGGGATGGGAAATGAGCAGTTCTTC

D gene: TRBD1
J gene: TRBJ2-5
clone size: -
V gene: TRBV18
CDR3 protein: CASSPPTGQAETQYF
CDR3 DNA: TGTGCCAGCTCACCACCGACAGGGCAGGCAGAGACCCAGTACTTC

D gene: -
J gene: TRBJ1-5
clone size: -
V gene: TRBV19
CDR3 protein: CASSPAGPLYQPQHF
CDR3 DNA: TGTGCCAGTAGTCCGGCGGGGCCTTTGTATCAGCCCCAGCATTTT

D gene: TRBD1
J gene: TRBJ1-1
clone size: -
V gene: TRBV27
CDR3 protein: CASSLDRGPYPAFF
CDR3 DNA: TGTGCCAGCAGTCTGGACAGGGGGCCGTATCCAGCTTTCTTT

D gene: -
J gene: TRBJ2-3
clone size: -
V gene: TRBV7-9
CDR3 protein: CASSLALAGSDTQYF
CDR3 DNA: TGTGCCAGCAGCTTAGCGCTGGCGGGTTCAGATACGCAGTATTTT

D gene: TRBD1
J gene: TRBJ1-2
clone size: -
V gene: TRBV12-3/TRBV12-4
CDR3 protein: CASSSGQGNGYTF
CDR3 DNA: TGTGCCAGCAGTTCTGGACAGGGAAATGGCTACACCTTC

D gene: -
J gene: TRBJ1-1
clone size: -
V gene: TRBV4-2
CDR3 protein: CASSQEREGEAFF
CDR3 DNA: TGTGCCAGCAGCCAAGAAAGGGAGGGAGAAGCTTTCTTT

D gene: TRBD2
J gene: TRBJ2-3
clone size: -
V gene: TRBV6-2/TRBV6-3
CDR3 protein: CASTSSLAGVVDTQYF
CDR3 DNA: TGTGCCAGCACTTCCTCACTAGCGGGAGTGGTAGATACGCAGTATTTT

D gene: -
J gene: TRBJ1-5
clone size: -
V gene: TRBV7-8
CDR3 protein: CASSLVGGGNQPQHF
CDR3 DNA: TGTGCCAGCAGCTTAGTAGGGGGGGGCAATCAGCCCCAGCATTTT

D gene: -
J gene: TRBJ2-5
clone size: -
V gene: TRBV27
CDR3 protein: CASSLSPGARETQYF
CDR3 DNA: TGTGCCAGCAGTTTATCGCCAGGGGCCCGGGAGACCCAGTACTTC

D gene: -
J gene: TRBJ1-1
clone size: -
V gene: TRBV27
CDR3 protein: CASSFMDTGLEAFF
CDR3 DNA: TGTGCCAGCAGTTTCATGGATACGGGACTAGAAGCTTTCTTT

D gene: -
J gene: TRBJ2-1
clone size: -
V gene: TRBV5-4
CDR3 protein: CASSLGAREQFF
CDR3 DNA: TGTGCCAGCAGCTTGGGTGCCAGGGAGCAGTTCTTC

D gene: -
J gene: TRBJ2-1
clone size: -
V gene: TRBV5-1
CDR3 protein: CASSLETARGEQFF
CDR3 DNA: TGCGCCAGCAGCTTGGAGACAGCCAGGGGTGAGCAGTTCTTC

D gene: -
J gene: TRBJ1-4
clone size: -
V gene: TRBV6-5
CDR3 protein: CASSSEGATNEKLFF
CDR3 DNA: TGTGCCAGCAGTTCTGAGGGAGCAACTAATGAAAAACTGTTTTTT

D gene: TRBD1
J gene: TRBJ1-1
clone size: -
V gene: TRBV7-8
CDR3 protein: CASSSGQGITEAFF
CDR3 DNA: TGTGCCAGCAGCTCAGGACAGGGGATCACTGAAGCTTTCTTT

D gene: -
J gene: TRBJ1-1
clone size: -
V gene: TRBV4-1
CDR3 protein: CASSQVRDQGTEAFF
CDR3 DNA: TGCGCCAGCAGCCAAGTAAGGGACCAGGGGACTGAAGCTTTCTTT

D gene: -
J gene: TRBJ1-3
clone size: -
V gene: TRBV7-2
CDR3 protein: CASSHRGVSGNTIYF
CDR3 DNA: TGTGCCAGCAGCCACCGGGGTGTCTCTGGAAACACCATATATTTT

D gene: -
J gene: TRBJ1-2
clone size: few
V gene: TRBV30
CDR3 protein: CAWTKGWGEPHGYTF
CDR3 DNA: TGTGCCTGGACCAAAGGGTGGGGGGAACCCCATGGCTACACCTTC

D gene: -
J gene: TRBJ2-3
clone size: -
V gene: TRBV7-3
CDR3 protein: CASSQSTDTQYF
CDR3 DNA: TGTGCCAGCAGCCAAAGCACAGATACGCAGTATTTT

D gene: TRBD1
J gene: TRBJ1-5
clone size: -
V gene: TRBV5-5
CDR3 protein: CASSSGQGPQPQHF
CDR3 DNA: TGTGCCAGCAGTTCGGGACAGGGACCTCAGCCCCAGCATTTT

D gene: TRBD1
J gene: TRBJ1-4
clone size: -
V gene: TRBV4-1
CDR3 protein: CASSQTGEANEKLFF
CDR3 DNA: TGCGCCAGCAGCCAGACAGGGGAGGCTAATGAAAAACTGTTTTTT

D gene: TRBD2
J gene: TRBJ2-2
clone size: -
V gene: TRBV11-3
CDR3 protein: CASSLDLIGTKNTGELFF
CDR3 DNA: TGTGCCAGCAGCTTAGATCTGATTGGGACTAAGAACACCGGGGAGCTGTTTTTT

D gene: -
J gene: TRBJ1-4
clone size: -
V gene: TRBV2
CDR3 protein: CASSVSANEKLFF
CDR3 DNA: TGTGCCAGCAGTGTATCCGCTAATGAAAAACTGTTTTTT